The 32 T cell receptor beta chains listed next were all sequenced from one sample in a study of CD4 T cells in relation to SARS-CoV-2 and coronaviruses. Sequencing used immunoSEQ multiplex PCR; TCRdb keeps in-frame clones, though not all of them. The repertoire holds about 20,000 clones, with about 73% as singletons. The unexposed donors gave CD4+ T cells in about 2010-2019, prior to COVID-19. The cells were cultured for 10 days before CD4+ T cells were isolated. The antigens of these receptors remain unknown. Sequenced input: CD4+ T cells from PBMCs, cultured in vitro. The source is a human donor in good health.

The genes are TRBV7-3 and TRBJ2-1; D is uncertain. Trimming took 2 bases from V and 2 from J, leaving 10 bases between them. The CDR3 runs to 15 residues. Looked up from germline, CDR1 is SGHTA and CDR2 is FQGTGA. The CDR3 DNA follows: TGTGCCAGCAGCTTAGGGTGGGGTCCCTACAATGAGCAGTTCTTC. It yields the protein CASSLGWGPYNEQFF.

There are a few counts of this clone. This chain joins TRBV2 and TRBJ2-3, with a tentative D call TRBD1 (6 bases). This CDR3 is built from 15 residues. From germline, CDR1 is SNHLY and CDR2 FYNNEI. Deletions cut 8 bases from V and 0 bases from J, with 15 bases between. CDR3 bases: TGTGCCAGCCGGGACACCGAGTTTAGCACAGATACGCAGTATTTT. This codes for CASRDTEFSTDTQYF.

V is TRBV2 and J is TRBJ2-3; the D gene is possibly TRBD1 (6 bases). Trimming stripped 1 base from V and 2 bases from J, with 10 bases between. Germline values: CDR1 SNHLY, CDR2 FYNNEI. This CDR3 spans 15 amino acids. Here the CDR3 reads CASSEVWGHTDTQYF. The CDR3 DNA is TGTGCCAGCAGTGAAGTCTGGGGGCACACAGATACGCAGTATTTT. The full variable domain, in which reference TRBV2 and TRBJ2-3 provide the parts outside the CDR3, is EPEVTQTPSHQVTQMGQEVILRCVPISNHLYFYWYRQILGQKVEFLVSFYNNEISEKSEIFDDQFSVERPDGSNFTLKIRSTKLEDSAMYFCASSEVWGHTDTQYFGPGTRLTVL.

This clone was recorded a few times. The chain uses TRBV3-1 (or the pseudogene TRBV3-2) and TRBJ2-7; D unresolved. V lost 6 bases to trimming and J lost 3 bases, with 12 bases between them. The germline gives CDR1 LGHDT, CDR2 YNNKEL (reference sequence). This CDR3 has 13 amino acids. CDR3 nucleotides: TGTGCCAGCAGTCTAAGAAATTTCTACGAGCAGTACTTC. It specifies CASSLRNFYEQYF.

Only one count was recorded for this clone. The chain recombines TRBV4-3 with TRBJ1-6; possible D gene TRBD1, 6 bases. This CDR3 is built from 19 residues. Germline lookup yields CDR1 LGHNA and CDR2 YSLEER. V lost 1 base and J lost 7, with 23 bases in between. CDR3 protein: CASSQVNLIGGQFNSPLHF. The CDR3 DNA reads as TGCGCCAGCAGCCAAGTTAACCTTATTGGCGGACAGTTCAATTCACCCCTCCACTTT.

There are a few counts of this clone. The V call is TRBV12-3 or TRBV12-4, the J call TRBJ1-4, with no clear D. The ends were cut back, 3 bases at V and 7 bases at J, with 9 bases in the middle. The CDR3 is 13 amino acids. In DNA form, the CDR3 reads TGTGCCAGCAGTTTTGGAGGGCCTGAAAAACTGTTTTTT. Translation gives CASSFGGPEKLFF.

The chain couples TRBV6-2 or TRBV6-3 to TRBJ1-1, with D possibly being TRBD1 (6 bases). The V gene's germline CDR1 is MNHEY and CDR2 SVGEGT. The CDR3 contains 16 residues. The V end was cut by 6 bases, the J end by 1 base, with 18 bases between. The CDR3 reads CASSRGGGRWNTEAFF. The CDR3, as DNA: TGTGCCAGCAGCCGCGGGGGGGGGCGATGGAACACTGAAGCTTTCTTT.

The chain has TRBV6-1 and TRBJ2-1, with 9 bases lining up with TRBD2. The CDR3 totals 15 residues. V lost 2 bases, J lost 5 bases, and 4 bases stayed unmatched. The germline V gene encodes CDR1 MNHNS and CDR2 SASEGT. The CDR3 protein is CASSERRGGNNEQFF. The CDR3 DNA reads TGTGCCAGCAGTGAAAGGCGGGGGGGCAACAATGAGCAGTTCTTC.

The chain is built from TRBV4-3 and TRBJ2-3; 8 bases map to TRBD2. Germline values: CDR1 LGHNA, CDR2 YSLEER. The CDR3 consists of 19 residues. J lost 0 bases, V lost 1 base, and 12 bases had no gene match. Here the CDR3 reads CASSQGIRWREESTDTQYF. In nucleotides, the CDR3 is TGCGCCAGCAGCCAAGGGATTCGTTGGCGGGAGGAGAGCACAGATACGCAGTATTTT.

The V gene is TRBV4-3, the J gene TRBJ2-3; D is unresolved. The CDR3 totals 14 residues. V lost 0 bases to trimming and J lost 7 bases, with 11 bases between them. Germline V CDR1 and CDR2: LGHNA, YSLEER. The DNA of the CDR3 is TGCGCCAGCAGCCAAGATCGAACCATTAATACGCAGTATTTT. The encoded protein is CASSQDRTINTQYF.

This rearrangement joins TRBV4-1 to TRBJ1-1; D not certain. CDR3 size: 15 residues. V was clipped by 0 bases and J by 1 base, with 9 bases between them. Germline V gene lookup returns CDR1 MGHRA and CDR2 YSYEKL. CDR3 sequence reads: CASSQDPGRNTEAFF. The DNA of the CDR3 is TGCGCCAGCAGCCAAGACCCAGGCAGGAACACTGAAGCTTTCTTT.

To note about this clone: The junction differs from germline at one of its ends, possibly a read error. The gene calls are TRBV7-7 and TRBJ2-1; unclear D gene. The CDR3 covers 13 residues. Per germline, CDR1 SSHAT and CDR2 FNYEAQ (reference sequence). The CDR3 here is CASSSGSYNEQFF. Here the CDR3 DNA reads TGTGCTAGCAGCTCCGGATCCTACAATGAGCAGTTCTTC.

The CDR3 DNA follows: TGTGCCAGCAGCCCAAGTGGGGGGGCCCTCGGGGAGCTGTTTTTT. This sequence encodes CASSPSGGALGELFF. The chain uses TRBV6-6 and TRBJ2-2; tentatively, D is TRBD2 (7 bases). Germline V gene sequence: CDR1 MNHNY, CDR2 SVGAGI (reference sequence). The CDR3 covers 15 residues. Trimming removed 6 bases from V and 7 bases from J, with 18 bases in between.

This clone is a singleton in its sample. The rearrangement joins TRBV4-3 to TRBJ1-1; D unclear. This CDR3 is built from 16 residues. The V gene lost 0 bases and the J gene lost 4 bases, with 15 bases spanning the gap. Germline CDR1 is LGHNA and CDR2 is YSLEER. The CDR3 loop is CASSQDRSREGTEAFF. The CDR3 DNA follows: TGCGCCAGCAGCCAAGATAGATCAAGGGAGGGCACTGAAGCTTTCTTT.

This clone was observed a few times. The V and J genes are TRBV30 and TRBJ2-7; TRBD1 matches 9 bases. J gave up 3 bases and V 1 base, and 7 bases lay outside the gene matches. There are 15 residues in the CDR3. Per germline, CDR1 GTSNPN and CDR2 SVGIG (reference sequence). The CDR3 DNA is TGTGCCTGGAGTGCGATTGGGACAGGGAGCTACGAGCAGTACTTC. Amino acids: CAWSAIGTGSYEQYF.

This clone was seen a few times. DNA for the CDR3: TGTGCCAGCAGCTCAGGACCGGGGGCAGATACGCAGTATTTT. Translated: CASSSGPGADTQYF. This chain connects TRBV5-6 to TRBJ2-3; weak D call: TRBD2 (6 bases). Germline lookup yields CDR1 SGHDT and CDR2 YYEEEE. The V and J ends lost 3 bases and 4 bases respectively, with 12 bases between them. The CDR3 is 14 amino acids.

The chain links TRBV19 to TRBJ2-3, with 7 nucleotides matching TRBD2. This CDR3 comprises 14 residues. Per germline, CDR1 LNHDA and CDR2 SQIVND (reference sequence). V lost 3 bases and J lost 4; bases outside the gene matches: 4. The CDR3 DNA reads TGTGCCAGTAGTATGGCAGGGAGGGCAGATACGCAGTATTTT. Protein: CASSMAGRADTQYF.

V usage is TRBV2 and J usage is TRBJ2-5; a weak D match, TRBD1 (6 bases). With 5 bases removed from V and 5 bases from J, the gap between germline ends came to 15 bases. Germline V lookup: CDR1 SNHLY, CDR2 FYNNEI. The CDR3 has 14 residues. Here the CDR3 reads CASSQYRVRETQYF. The DNA of the CDR3 is TGTGCCAGCAGTCAATACAGGGTGCGTGAGACCCAGTACTTC.

The chain is built from TRBV9 and TRBJ2-6; 7 nucleotides match TRBD1. The V gene's germline CDR1 is SGDLS and CDR2 YYNGEE. V shed 4 bases, J shed 2 bases, and the junction held 12 bases outside the gene matches. The CDR3 is 18 residues long. This chain's CDR3 is CASSPWKRGRTGANVLTF. CDR3 sequence (DNA): TGTGCCAGCAGCCCTTGGAAGAGGGGGCGAACTGGGGCCAACGTCCTGACTTTC.

This chain connects TRBV11-2 to TRBJ2-1; D uncertain. The CDR3 has 18 residues. The V end was cut by 0 bases, the J end by 3 bases, with 18 bases between. Germline V gives CDR1 SGHAT, CDR2 FQNNGV. The CDR3 spells CASSLDRIRHAYYNEQFF. In DNA form, the CDR3 reads TGTGCCAGCAGCTTAGATCGAATAAGGCATGCCTACTACAATGAGCAGTTCTTC.

The gene calls are TRBV6-2 or TRBV6-3 and TRBJ1-5; no firm D call. The germline gives CDR1 MNHEY, CDR2 SVGEGT. Trimming shortened V by 6 bases and J by 7 bases, and 13 bases separated the two germline ends. There are 13 residues in the CDR3. CDR3 bases: TGTGCCAGCAGCCCTGACCGCCGACAGCCCCAGCATTTT. Translation: CASSPDRRQPQHF.

The chain employs TRBV7-9 and TRBJ1-3; tentative D call: TRBD1 (5 bases). Germline V gene sequence: CDR1 SEHNR, CDR2 FQNEAQ (reference sequence). This CDR3 comprises 14 residues. With 8 bases removed from V and 2 bases from J, the gap between germline ends came to 13 bases. CDR3 nucleotide sequence: TGTGCCAGCTTACTCCGGGGACCTGGAAACACCATATATTTT. It yields the protein CASLLRGPGNTIYF.

The V and J genes are TRBV7-2 and TRBJ2-7; 10 bases match TRBD2. V gave up 2 bases and J gave up 7 bases; unmatched junction bases: 8. The germline V gene encodes CDR1 SGHTA and CDR2 FQGNSA. This CDR3 is built from 15 residues. The CDR3 nucleotides read TGTGCCAGCAGCTTATTCCTAGCGGGAGTGAGGGAGCAGTACTTC. This translates into CASSLFLAGVREQYF.

This clone was seen more than once but under ten times. The chain uses TRBV27 and TRBJ1-5, with D hard to call. The CDR3 spans 13 residues. V dropped 4 bases and J dropped 7 bases, with 11 bases sitting between them. Germline loops: CDR1 MNHEY, CDR2 SMNVEV (reference sequence). The CDR3 loop reads CASSSGLGQPQHF. The CDR3 DNA sequence: TGTGCCAGCAGTTCCGGGCTAGGGCAGCCCCAGCATTTT.

The genes are TRBV6-2 or TRBV6-3 and TRBJ2-3; 11 positions agree with TRBD2. The CDR3 covers 17 residues. In germline, CDR1 is MNHEY, CDR2 SVGEGT. The V and J ends lost 0 bases and 5 bases, in that order; junction bases with no gene match: 7. In DNA form, the CDR3 reads TGTGCCAGCAGTTACTCGCTGACTAGCGGGGTCAAAGATACGCAGTATTTT. This gives the protein CASSYSLTSGVKDTQYF.

The chain recombines TRBV6-2 or TRBV6-3 with TRBJ2-7; D may be TRBD2 (5 bases). V lost 5 bases to trimming and J lost 2 bases, with 13 bases between them. CDR1 is MNHEY and CDR2 is SVGEGT in the germline V gene. CDR3 length: 14 amino acids. DNA of the CDR3: TGTGCCAGCAGTGACGGTGGGAGAACCTACGAGCAGTACTTC. This codes for CASSDGGRTYEQYF.

The rearrangement uses TRBV6-2 or TRBV6-3 and TRBJ2-1; 10 positions match TRBD1. The CDR3 is 15 residues long. CDR1 is MNHEY, CDR2 SVGEGT, per germline. V lost 0 bases and J lost 4; bases outside the gene matches: 0. In nucleotides, the CDR3 is TGTGCCAGCAGTTACTCGGGACAGGGGTACAATGAGCAGTTCTTC. Translated: CASSYSGQGYNEQFF.

J is TRBJ2-3 and V is TRBV7-2; D may correspond to TRBD1 or TRBD2 (6 bases each). The CDR3 has 13 amino acids. Trimming cost V 8 bases and J 7 bases, with 16 bases left between them. Germline CDR1 is SGHTA and CDR2 is FQGNSA. CDR3 nucleotide sequence: TGTGCCAGCCGACCCGGGGGCGTGAATACGCAGTATTTT. Protein sequence: CASRPGGVNTQYF. The variable domain in full, completed from reference TRBV7-2 and TRBJ2-3, reads GAGVSQSPSNKVTEKGKDVELRCDPISGHTALYWYRQSLGQGLEFLIYFQGNSAPDKSGLPSDRFSAERTGGSVSTLTIQRTQQEDSAVYLCASRPGGVNTQYFGPGTRLTVL.

The chain carries TRBV6-1 and TRBJ1-2; unclear D gene. There are 14 residues in the CDR3. Looked up from germline, CDR1 is MNHNS and CDR2 is SASEGT. With 2 bases removed from V and 7 bases from J, the gap between germline ends came to 14 bases. Here the CDR3 DNA reads TGTGCCAGCAGTGAACTCTGGGGAGAAAGTGGCTACACCTTC. It specifies CASSELWGESGYTF.

This clone was observed a few times. The J gene is TRBJ1-1, the V gene TRBV3-1 (or the pseudogene TRBV3-2); 9 bases are a match to TRBD1. The V gene end was trimmed by 6 bases and the J gene end by 8 bases; junction bases not matched to a gene: 10. The germline V gene has CDR1 LGHDT and CDR2 YNNKEL (reference sequence). The CDR3 runs 14 residues. Here the CDR3 DNA reads TGTGCCAGCAGTCTAGAATCTACAGGGGGCGAAGCTTTCTTT. Protein: CASSLESTGGEAFF.

The CDR3 loop reads CASSLEHSEQYF. CDR3 nucleotides: TGTGCCAGCAGCTTAGAACATTCAGAGCAGTACTTC. The rearrangement links TRBV13 to TRBJ2-7; D call uncertain. V was shortened by 1 base and J by 7 bases, with 8 bases between the two germline ends. The CDR3 covers 12 residues. Germline V CDR1 and CDR2: PRHDT, FYEKMQ (reference sequence).

The rearrangement joins TRBV5-4 to TRBJ1-1; D not resolved. V gave up 0 bases and J gave up 7 bases, with 10 bases separating them. CDR3 length equals 13 residues. CDR1 SGHNT and CDR2 YYREEE come from the germline V gene (reference sequence). DNA for the CDR3: TGTGCCAGCAGCTTGGGTCGGTCAGATGAAGCTTTCTTT. Protein sequence: CASSLGRSDEAFF.